This record concerns one T cell receptor beta chain sequence. This clonotype was observed many times. The antigen this receptor binds is unknown. Base qualities are not recorded, but no much larger clone differs from it by a single base. These data originate in a study of T cells in Graves' hyperthyroidism and ophthalmopathy (dated by TCRdb to between 2017 and 2020). Broadly, across the study: Peripheral blood was collected at initial diagnosis, before any treatment. A discovery cohort of approximately 100 patients, about 40 with Graves' ophthalmopathy and 55 to 60 with stable Graves' hyperthyroidism, was used to find distinguishing TCR V-J signatures. Prospective prediction of ophthalmopathy was tested in an independent validation cohort consisting of roughly 20 hyperthyroidism patients and 15 to 17 patients who later progressed to ophthalmopathy. The roughly 90 discovery patients were divided at random into training and test sets in a 7:3 ratio. In six Graves' hyperthyroidism patients, the study also compared T-cell repertoires from thyroid tissue with T-cell repertoires from blood. After blood sampling, hyperthyroidism patients were treated with methimazole at a starting dose of 30 mg daily, and ophthalmopathy patients were treated with high-dose intravenous methylprednisolone. The paper reports TCR Vbeta CDR3 sequencing of approximately 130 peripheral blood samples: around 41 ophthalmopathy, 75 to 80 hyperthyroidism and around 17 progressor patients. The full study reports these points: Most expanded thyroid clonotypes (frequency above 0.001) were also found in blood, which suggests that blood repertoires may mirror thyroid immune responses. A 13 V-J signature model separated ophthalmopathy from stable hyperthyroidism, with just over 85% sensitivity and 81.08% specificity in cross-validation and 80%/75% in testing. In validation, the model predicted progression to ophthalmopathy with around 71% sensitivity and roughly 72% specificity, a median of 6.5 months before onset. No statistical method was used to fix the sample size in advance, and group allocation was not hidden from the investigators.

Hyperthyroidism patients were aged 18 to 65 years and newly diagnosed, with disease duration of less than 2 months. Patients with uncontrolled infections, other autoimmune diseases, pregnancy or lactation were excluded. Diagnoses were established on the basis of clinical symptoms, serum thyroxine and TRAb, thyroid ultrasound, and orbital computed tomography. Blood from progressor patients was drawn when they were first diagnosed with hyperthyroidism, before any ophthalmopathy symptoms appeared. Ficoll-Paque density gradient centrifugation was used to isolate PBMCs from 8.5 to 10 ml of fresh peripheral blood. Progressor patients were initially diagnosed with Graves' hyperthyroidism and developed ophthalmopathy during follow-up. Trizol reagent was used to extract total RNA, and RNA quality was then checked on an Agilent 2100 Bioanalyzer. Amplification of TCR beta CDR3 regions was carried out from RNA transcripts. The TCR CDR3 was subjected to a first round of RT-PCR using the HTBI primer set and the Qiagen OneStep RT-PCR kit. Libraries were constructed in a second round of multiplex PCR, after which size selection and purification were performed. Sequencing of the libraries was done on an Illumina HiSeq2000 using paired-end 100 bp reads. Under the source paper's analysis protocol: SOAPnuke was used to process the raw data, with reads discarded if the reads contained adapters or uncalled bases, had a mean Phred below 15, or lacked an exact constant-primer or identifier match. High-quality paired reads were merged using COPE v1.2.5, and each unique nucleotide sequence was defined as a clonotype. MiTCR v1.1 was used to align clonotypes to the IMGT TRBV, TRBD and TRBJ reference segments. The analysis was restricted to V-J combinations with a frequency above 0.0001, which together covered just over 99% of the repertoires. A TCS score was defined as the ratio of F50 (clonal expansion) to E x V (chaos), with BLOSUM62-based TCRdist applied between CDR3 peptides within each V-J. Welch's t-statistics and random forest reduced 500 to 650 V-J features to about 12, which were used in a naive Bayes classifier (R e1071). TCRdb reprocessing: public reads trimmed at Q25 with fastp, clones called with MiXCR, in-frame beta chains kept. Records with the same CDR3 protein are collapsed into one entry carrying the most frequent genes and DNA. The V and J calls follow TCRdb's processing rather than the paper's. Present in this sample are about 160,000 distinct CDR3 sequences, 9.4% of which were seen just once. Roughly a fifth of the sample lies in the top ten.

Deletion took 0 bases off V and 8 bases off J, with a span of 11 bases between the germline ends. Its CDR3 holds 13 amino acids, cysteine through phenylalanine. Just the 39-base CDR3 DNA is kept, in frame starting at base 1. As encoded in the germline V gene (reference sequence), CDR1 is GTSNPN while CDR2 is SVGIG. The source of this sequence is a woman aged 18-35 years with Graves' hyperthyroidism that later progressed to Graves' ophthalmopathy. This chain is built from TRBV30 and TRBJ1-5; the D gene lacks a confident call. The sequencing sample was made of blood. The CDR3 loop reads CAWSVRGGEPQHF. The bases read TGTGCCTGGAGTGTACGGGGTGGAGAGCCCCAGCATTTT.